Each of the 10 T cell receptor beta chains below was sequenced from the same sample in a study of PD-1 blockade in classical Hodgkin lymphoma. Exposure to brentuximab vedotin varied, and each patient had relapsed following autologous stem cell transplantation. The investigators isolated CD8+ T cells from thawed PBMCs using magnetic negative selection. Some clones are missing from TCRdb's copy, which holds only in-frame ones; the method was immunoSEQ multiplex PCR. The table records about 29,000 clones, about 90% of them present only once. The specimen comprised CD8+ T cells from blood, sampled at baseline. The receptors come from a human donor with classical Hodgkin lymphoma.

This chain links TRBV29-1 with TRBJ2-7, with 9 bases lining up with TRBD1. CDR1 SQVTM and CDR2 ANQGSEA come from the germline V gene. The CDR3 has 14 residues. V gave up 4 bases and J gave up 3 bases; unmatched junction bases: 7. The CDR3 DNA is TGCAGCGTTGTAAGGGACAGGGACTTCTACGAGCAGTACTTC. Its translation: CSVVRDRDFYEQYF.

This clone was detected a few times. The chain uses TRBV29-1 and TRBJ1-1; D gene uncertain. The CDR3 is made up of 11 amino acids. V was pared by 3 bases and J by 9 bases, with 11 bases between. Per germline, CDR1 SQVTM and CDR2 ANQGSEA. The DNA for the CDR3 is TGCAGCGTTGAGGGCAGGCGCCAAGCTTTCTTT. The encoded protein is CSVEGRRQAFF. The full variable domain, its missing parts supplied by reference TRBV29-1 and TRBJ1-1, is SAVISQKPSRDICQRGTSLTIQCQVDSQVTMMFWYRQQPGQSLTLIATANQGSEATYESGFVIDKFPISRPNLTFSTLTVSNMSPEDSSIYLCSVEGRRQAFFGQGTRLTVV.

This chain connects TRBV6-6 to TRBJ1-1; D call uncertain. The CDR3 has 10 amino acids. Trimming shortened V by 5 bases and J by 7 bases, and 5 bases separated the two germline ends. CDR1 is MNHNY, CDR2 SVGAGI, per germline (reference sequence). Here the CDR3 reads CASSAHEAFF. The CDR3 DNA is TGTGCCAGCAGTGCGCATGAAGCTTTCTTT.

The chain couples TRBV27 to TRBJ2-3, with a weak D call TRBD1 (5 bases). Looked up from germline, CDR1 is MNHEY and CDR2 is SMNVEV (reference sequence). This CDR3 comprises 14 residues. V lost 2 bases to trimming and J lost 7 bases, with 13 bases between them. The CDR3 coding sequence is TGTGCCAGCAGTTTAGGCCAGGGTTGGAATACGCAGTATTTT. Its translation is CASSLGQGWNTQYF.

V gene TRBV27 combines with J gene TRBJ2-1, with 15 positions matching TRBD2. This CDR3 is built from 15 residues. The germline gives CDR1 MNHEY, CDR2 SMNVEV (reference sequence). V lost 5 bases and J lost 9; bases outside the gene matches: 5. CDR3 nucleotide sequence: TGTGCCAGCAGTCCGGGGACTAGCGGGAGGTCTGAGCAGTTCTTC. This sequence encodes CASSPGTSGRSEQFF.

This clone was seen once. The chain employs TRBV27 and TRBJ1-2; the match to TRBD1 covers 9 bases. Germline assignment: CDR1 MNHEY and CDR2 SMNVEV (reference sequence). The ends lost 7 bases at V and 4 bases at J; junction bases unmatched: 16. This CDR3 spans 17 amino acids. The CDR3 bases are TGTGCCAGCACTTCGAACCGGGACAGGGTTCAAAGCTATGGCTACACCTTC. It is translated as CASTSNRDRVQSYGYTF.

This chain connects TRBV28 to TRBJ1-1, with D tentatively TRBD1 (6 bases). The germline gives CDR1 MDHEN, CDR2 SYDVKM. Trimming removed 7 bases from V and 11 bases from J, with 26 bases in between. The CDR3 loop spans 15 amino acids. The CDR3 here is CASTLWDTSLAEAFF. CDR3 in DNA: TGTGCCAGCACCCTGTGGGACACATCCCTAGCGGAGGCTTTCTTT.

This clone was counted once. V usage is TRBV5-6 and J usage is TRBJ1-1; no definite D call. Germline CDR1 is SGHDT and CDR2 is YYEEEE. Trimming removed 0 bases at V and 10 bases at J, with 13 bases between. The CDR3 is made up of 13 amino acids. The CDR3 bases are TGTGCCAGCAGCTTGGGGGCCGAGAGGTTAGCTTTCTTT. Its protein product is CASSLGAERLAFF.

The V call is TRBV28, the J call TRBJ2-7, with 7 positions matching TRBD1. The CDR3 contains 13 residues. Germline lookup yields CDR1 MDHEN and CDR2 SYDVKM. With 5 bases clipped from V and 5 bases from J, the junction kept 6 bases outside the gene matches. Here the CDR3 reads CASSQTGNHEQYF. The CDR3 nucleotides are TGTGCCAGCAGTCAGACAGGGAACCACGAGCAGTACTTC.

This clone was found once. CDR3 sequence reads: CASSLNSPSTDTQYF. The CDR3 nucleotides read TGTGCCAGCAGTTTAAACTCCCCTAGCACAGATACGCAGTATTTT. V gene TRBV27 combines with J gene TRBJ2-3; D uncertain. V lost 2 bases to trimming and J lost 0 bases, with 9 bases between them. The CDR3 length is 15 residues. Germline V CDR1 and CDR2: MNHEY, SMNVEV (reference sequence).